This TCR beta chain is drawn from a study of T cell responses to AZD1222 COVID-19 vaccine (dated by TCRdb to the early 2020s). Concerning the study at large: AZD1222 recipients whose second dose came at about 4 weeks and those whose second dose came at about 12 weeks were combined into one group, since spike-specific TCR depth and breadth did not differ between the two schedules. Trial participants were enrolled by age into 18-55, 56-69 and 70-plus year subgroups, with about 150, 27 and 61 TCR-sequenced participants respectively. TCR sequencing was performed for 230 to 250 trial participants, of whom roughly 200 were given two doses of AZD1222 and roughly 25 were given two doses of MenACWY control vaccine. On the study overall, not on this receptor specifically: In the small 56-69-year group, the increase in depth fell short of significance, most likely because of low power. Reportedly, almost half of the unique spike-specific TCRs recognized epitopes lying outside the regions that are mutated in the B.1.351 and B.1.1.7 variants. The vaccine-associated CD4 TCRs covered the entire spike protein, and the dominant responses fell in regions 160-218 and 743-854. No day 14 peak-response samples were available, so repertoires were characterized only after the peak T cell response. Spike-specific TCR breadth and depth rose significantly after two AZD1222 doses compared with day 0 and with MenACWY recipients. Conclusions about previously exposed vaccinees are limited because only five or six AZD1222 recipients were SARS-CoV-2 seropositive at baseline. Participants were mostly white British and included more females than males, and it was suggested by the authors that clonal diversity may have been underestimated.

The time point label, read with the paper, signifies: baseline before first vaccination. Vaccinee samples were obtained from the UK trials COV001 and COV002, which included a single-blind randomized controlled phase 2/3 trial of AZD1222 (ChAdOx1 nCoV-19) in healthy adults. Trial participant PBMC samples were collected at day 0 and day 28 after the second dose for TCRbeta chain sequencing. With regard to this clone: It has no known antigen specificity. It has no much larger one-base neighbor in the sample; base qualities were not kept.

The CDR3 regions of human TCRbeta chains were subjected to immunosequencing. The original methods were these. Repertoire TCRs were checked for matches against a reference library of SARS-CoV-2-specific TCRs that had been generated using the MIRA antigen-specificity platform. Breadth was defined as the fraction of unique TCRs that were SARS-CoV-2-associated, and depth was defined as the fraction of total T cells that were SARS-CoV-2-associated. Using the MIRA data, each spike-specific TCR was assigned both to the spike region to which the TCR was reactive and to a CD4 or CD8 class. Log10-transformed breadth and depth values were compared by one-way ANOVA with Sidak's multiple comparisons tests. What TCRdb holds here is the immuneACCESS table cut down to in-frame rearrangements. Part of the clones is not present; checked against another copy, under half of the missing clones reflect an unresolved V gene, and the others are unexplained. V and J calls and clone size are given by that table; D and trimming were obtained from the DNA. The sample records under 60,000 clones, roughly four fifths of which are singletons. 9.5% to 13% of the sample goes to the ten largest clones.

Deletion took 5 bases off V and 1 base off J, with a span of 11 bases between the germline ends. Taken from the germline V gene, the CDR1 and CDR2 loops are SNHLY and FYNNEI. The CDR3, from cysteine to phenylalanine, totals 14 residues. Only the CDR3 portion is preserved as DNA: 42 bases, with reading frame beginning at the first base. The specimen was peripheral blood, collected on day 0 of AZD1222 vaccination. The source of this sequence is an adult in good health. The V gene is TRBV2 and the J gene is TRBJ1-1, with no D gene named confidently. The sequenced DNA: TGTGCCAGCAGTCGAACAGCTACGAACACTGAAGCTTTCTTT. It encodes CASSRTATNTEAFF.